These 21 T cell receptor beta chains were all obtained from the same sample, sequenced in a study of blood T cell repertoires in COVID-19. TCRdb's copy holds only in-frame clones and misses some; the assay was immunoSEQ multiplex PCR. The sample consists of some 34,000 clones, 85% of them appearing once. Sample: peripheral blood. The receptors come from a human donor in a cohort sampled during active COVID-19.

V usage is TRBV5-6 and J usage is TRBJ1-3, with 10 bases matching TRBD1. Per germline, CDR1 SGHDT and CDR2 YYEEEE. J lost 2 bases, V lost 2 bases, and 4 bases had no gene match. The length of the CDR3 is 16 residues. The CDR3 DNA follows: TGTGCCAGCAGCTTACCGACAGGGGGCCCTGGAAACACCATATATTTT. Protein product: CASSLPTGGPGNTIYF.

The CDR3 DNA sequence: TGTGCCAGCACCGGGGGTAGCTCCTACAATGAGCAGTTCTTC. It codes for CASTGGSSYNEQFF. The chain carries TRBV7-8 and TRBJ2-1; perhaps TRBD2 as D (6 bases). CDR3 length: 14 amino acids. Germline values: CDR1 SGHVS, CDR2 FQNEAQ. Trimming removed 7 bases from V and 0 bases from J, with 10 bases in between.

The chain recombines TRBV12-3 or TRBV12-4 with TRBJ1-3; maybe TRBD1 (6 bases). This CDR3 has 13 amino acids. The V gene lost 7 bases and the J gene lost 4 bases, with 11 bases spanning the gap. This CDR3 reads CASISGTGNTIYF. The CDR3 DNA reads TGTGCCAGCATTTCCGGGACAGGAAACACCATATATTTT.

The chain links TRBV7-3 to TRBJ2-1; tentatively, D is TRBD2 (6 bases). This CDR3 contains 16 residues. Germline CDR1 and CDR2: SGHTA and FQGTGA. Trimming took off 3 bases at V and 0 bases at J, with 12 bases between the two ends. This CDR3 reads CASSFLAESSYNEQFF. DNA for the CDR3: TGTGCCAGCAGCTTCTTAGCGGAGAGCTCCTACAATGAGCAGTTCTTC. Filled out from reference TRBV7-3 and TRBJ2-1, the complete variable domain reads GAGVSQTPSNKVTEKGKYVELRCDPISGHTALYWYRQSLGQGPEFLIYFQGTGAADDSGLPNDRFFAVRPEGSVSTLKIQRTERGDSAVYLCASSFLAESSYNEQFFGPGTRLTVL.

This chain joins TRBV29-1 and TRBJ2-7; 12 nucleotides match TRBD1. Trimming cost V 1 base and J 7 bases; bases outside gene matches: 11. Germline CDR1 and CDR2: SQVTM and ANQGSEA. This CDR3 region has 16 residues. This CDR3 reads CSVEGHPGTGGWEQYF. The CDR3 region has the DNA TGCAGCGTTGAAGGTCACCCCGGGACAGGGGGCTGGGAGCAGTACTTC.

The chain uses TRBV28 and TRBJ2-1, with D maybe TRBD2 (5 bases). This CDR3 spans 15 amino acids. CDR1 is MDHEN, CDR2 SYDVKM, per germline. Trimming removed 3 bases at V and 3 bases at J, with 12 bases between. The DNA of the CDR3 is TGTGCCAGCAGTTTGAGAGGGTTTGGCTACAATGAGCAGTTCTTC. This codes for CASSLRGFGYNEQFF.

V is TRBV18 and J is TRBJ1-5; perhaps TRBD1 as D (5 bases). Germline CDR1 is KGHSH and CDR2 is LQKENI. Trimming removed 3 bases from V and 3 bases from J, with 6 bases in between. The CDR3 totals 13 residues. In DNA, the CDR3 is TGTGCCAGCTCACCGGGGCCCAATCAGCCCCAGCATTTT. Residues: CASSPGPNQPQHF.

This clone showed up just once. The chain carries TRBV4-1 and TRBJ1-2; weak D call: TRBD1 (5 bases). Germline V gene data show CDR1 as MGHRA and CDR2 as YSYEKL. CDR3 length equals 15 residues. V shed 1 base and J shed 5 bases, with 14 bases lying between them. The CDR3 here is CASSQAYPGGYGYTF. In nucleotides, the CDR3 is TGCGCCAGCAGCCAAGCCTACCCCGGGGGGTATGGCTACACCTTC.

This clone has a single count. The chain employs TRBV6-5 and TRBJ2-3; D not resolved. Per germline, CDR1 MNHEY and CDR2 SVGAGI. Trimming left V 2 bases short and J 2 bases short, with 11 bases between. The CDR3 is 15 amino acids. The CDR3, as DNA: TGTGCCAGCAGTTACACGGGTTTACCCACAGATACGCAGTATTTT. Protein product: CASSYTGLPTDTQYF.

This chain uses TRBV7-9 with TRBJ2-5; TRBD1 aligns across 7 bases. CDR3 length equals 16 residues. V lost 4 bases to trimming and J lost 3 bases; unmatched junction nucleotides: 11. The germline CDR1 and CDR2 sequences are SEHNR and FQNEAQ (reference sequence). The CDR3 protein is CASSSPKGAGEETQYF. Written as DNA, the CDR3 is TGTGCCAGCAGCTCTCCCAAGGGGGCGGGTGAAGAGACCCAGTACTTC.

V gene TRBV9 combines with J gene TRBJ2-3; 13 bases are a match to TRBD2. Germline V lookup: CDR1 SGDLS, CDR2 YYNGEE. With 3 bases clipped from V and 4 bases from J, the junction kept 5 bases outside the gene matches. There are 16 residues in the CDR3. The CDR3 loop is CASSEQLAGGADTQYF. CDR3 DNA: TGTGCCAGCAGCGAACAACTAGCGGGGGGGGCAGATACGCAGTATTTT. Full variable domain (outside the CDR3, taken from reference TRBV9 and TRBJ2-3): DSGVTQTPKHLITATGQRVTLRCSPRSGDLSVYWYQQSLDQGLQFLIQYYNGEERAKGNILERFSAQQFPDLHSELNLSSLELGDSALYFCASSEQLAGGADTQYFGPGTRLTVL.

V is TRBV7-6 and J is TRBJ2-2; 7 nucleotides match TRBD1. Germline V gene data show CDR1 as SGHVS and CDR2 as FNYEAQ. The length of the CDR3 is 16 residues. V was pared by 0 bases and J by 1 base, with 2 bases of the junction left unmatched. DNA for the CDR3: TGTGCCAGCAGCTTAGCGGGGACAGTGAACACCGGGGAGCTGTTTTTT. This translates into CASSLAGTVNTGELFF.

J is TRBJ2-5 and V is TRBV13; 9 bases map to TRBD1. The CDR3 has 14 amino acids. Trimming took 4 bases from V and 5 from J; bases not matched to a gene: 5. The V gene's germline CDR1 is PRHDT and CDR2 FYEKMQ (reference sequence). CDR3 sequence reads: CASSYTGGAETQYF. CDR3 sequence (DNA): TGTGCCAGCAGCTATACAGGGGGCGCGGAGACCCAGTACTTC.

The rearrangement uses TRBV7-9 and TRBJ1-1, with a weak D call TRBD1 (5 bases). The germline CDR1 and CDR2 sequences are SEHNR and FQNEAQ (reference sequence). V was trimmed by 0 bases and J by 1 base, leaving 12 bases between them. The CDR3 loop spans 16 amino acids. The CDR3 DNA reads TGTGCCAGCAGCTTAGCGCGGACATACACGAACACTGAAGCTTTCTTT. As protein: CASSLARTYTNTEAFF.

The chain is built from TRBV20-1 and TRBJ1-5, with 7 bases matching TRBD1. The CDR3 covers 14 residues. Trimming took 3 bases from V and 2 from J; bases not matched to a gene: 4. Germline assignment: CDR1 DFQATT and CDR2 SNEGSKA (reference sequence). As DNA, the CDR3 is TGCAGTGCTAGTGAGGGGGCGGGCAATCAGCCCCAGCATTTT. This codes for CSASEGAGNQPQHF.

The chain recombines TRBV5-1 with TRBJ1-3; D ambiguous. CDR1 is SGHRS and CDR2 is YFSETQ in the germline V gene. This CDR3 is 16 amino acids long. V lost 0 bases, J lost 0 bases, and 10 bases lay in between. CDR3 nucleotide sequence: TGCGCCAGCAGCTTGGCCGGGGTTCCCTCTGGAAACACCATATATTTT. It encodes CASSLAGVPSGNTIYF.

The rearrangement links TRBV27 to TRBJ1-6, with D unresolved. The CDR3 is 13 amino acids. Germline V gene sequence: CDR1 MNHEY, CDR2 SMNVEV (reference sequence). Trimming cost V 5 bases and J 6 bases, with 8 bases left between them. Here the CDR3 reads CASSPTANSPLHF. CDR3 sequence (DNA): TGTGCCAGCAGTCCTACAGCTAATTCACCCCTCCACTTT.

The V call is TRBV18, the J call TRBJ1-4; 7 nucleotides line up with TRBD1. CDR1 and CDR2 (germline): KGHSH, LQKENI. This CDR3 is built from 18 residues. V lost 1 base, J lost 1 base, and 9 bases stayed unmatched. The CDR3 protein is CASSPLGTDSLTNEKLFF. The CDR3 DNA follows: TGTGCCAGCTCACCACTGGGGACAGACTCACTAACTAATGAAAAACTGTTTTTT. The entire variable domain, with the rest obtained from reference TRBV18 and TRBJ1-4, is as follows: NAGVMQNPRHLVRRRGQEARLRCSPMKGHSHVYWYRQLPEEGLKFMVYLQKENIIDESGMPKERFSAEFPKEGPSILRIQQVVRGDSAAYFCASSPLGTDSLTNEKLFFGSGTQLSVL.

The chain combines TRBV11-2 with TRBJ2-3, with 10 bases that match TRBD2. The germline CDR1 and CDR2 sequences are SGHAT and FQNNGV. V gave up 5 bases and J gave up 2 bases; unmatched junction bases: 7. The CDR3 has 16 residues. CDR3 in amino acids: CASSRVAGGHTDTQYF. The CDR3 DNA sequence: TGTGCCAGCAGCCGAGTAGCGGGGGGCCACACAGATACGCAGTATTTT.

A single count supports this clone. The rearrangement joins TRBV5-1 to TRBJ1-2; 10 bases fit TRBD1. CDR3 length: 13 amino acids. The V gene's germline CDR1 is SGHRS and CDR2 YFSETQ. With V trimmed by 4 bases and J by 7 bases, 4 bases remained unmatched. The CDR3 is CASSPGQGGGYTF. The CDR3 bases are TGCGCCAGCAGCCCCGGACAGGGGGGTGGCTACACCTTC.

This chain connects TRBV9 to TRBJ2-5, with TRBD2 matching 11 bases. The V and J ends lost 0 bases and 1 base, in that order; junction bases with no gene match: 2. In germline, CDR1 is SGDLS, CDR2 YYNGEE. This CDR3 comprises 16 residues. CDR3 loop: CASSVGLAGLQETQYF. In DNA form, the CDR3 reads TGTGCCAGCAGCGTAGGACTAGCGGGGCTCCAAGAGACCCAGTACTTC.